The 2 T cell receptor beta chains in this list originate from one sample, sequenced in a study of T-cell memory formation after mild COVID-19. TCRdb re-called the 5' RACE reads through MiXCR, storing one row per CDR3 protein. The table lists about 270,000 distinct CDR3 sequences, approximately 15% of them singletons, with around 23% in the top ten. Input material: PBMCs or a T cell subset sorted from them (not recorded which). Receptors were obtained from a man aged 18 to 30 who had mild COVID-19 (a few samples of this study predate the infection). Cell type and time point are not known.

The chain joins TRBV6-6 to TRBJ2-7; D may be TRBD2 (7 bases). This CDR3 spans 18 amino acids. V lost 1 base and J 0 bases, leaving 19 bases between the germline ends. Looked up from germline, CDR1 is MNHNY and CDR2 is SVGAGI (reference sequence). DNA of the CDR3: TGTGCCAGCAGTTACTTCCCCTTACAGGGCGGGGGCTCCTACGAGCAGTACTTC. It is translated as CASSYFPLQGGGSYEQYF.

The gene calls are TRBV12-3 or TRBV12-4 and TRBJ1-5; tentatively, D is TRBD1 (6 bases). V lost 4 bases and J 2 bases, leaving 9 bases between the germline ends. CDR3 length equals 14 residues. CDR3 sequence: CASSWTVGNQPQHF. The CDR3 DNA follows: TGTGCCAGCAGTTGGACAGTAGGCAATCAGCCCCAGCATTTT.